What follows is one TCR beta chain and its context. No antigen is known for it. This entry is derived from a study of lymphopenia after photon versus proton radiotherapy. The study, taken as a whole, reports: Oligoclonal CD8+ Temra expansion after nadir drove photon patients' diversity drop. Survival link was tested only in deceased patients; proton benefit remains a possibility.

TCRdb's copy holds only in-frame clones and misses some; the assay was immunoSEQ multiplex PCR. This table has around 20,000 clones, over 90% appearing once. Sequenced here: peripheral blood, sampled from a patient treated with proton-based radiotherapy. The TCR comes from a woman aged 70-85 years with pancreatic cancer. Some clones in this sample may be carry-over from other donors' samples.

Written as DNA, the CDR3 is TGTGCCAGCAGCTTGCGGGACAGGGGATGGGAGCAGTACTTC. Protein sequence: CASSLRDRGWEQYF. This chain connects TRBV5-5 to TRBJ2-7; 10 bases are a match to TRBD1. V gave up 1 base and J gave up 7 bases; unmatched junction bases: 5. Germline CDR1 SGHKS, CDR2 YYEKEE (reference sequence). CDR3 length equals 14 residues.